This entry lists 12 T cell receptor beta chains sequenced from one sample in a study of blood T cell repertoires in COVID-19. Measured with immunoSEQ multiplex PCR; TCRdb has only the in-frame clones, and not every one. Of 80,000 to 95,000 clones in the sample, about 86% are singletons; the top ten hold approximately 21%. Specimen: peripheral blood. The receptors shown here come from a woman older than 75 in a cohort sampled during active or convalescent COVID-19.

The CDR3 sequence: CASSLGTGLNIQYF. The CDR3, as DNA: TGTGCCAGCAGCTTGGGGACAGGGCTGAACATTCAGTACTTC. The rearrangement uses TRBV13 and TRBJ2-4, with 9 nucleotides matching TRBD1. The germline CDR1 and CDR2 sequences are PRHDT and FYEKMQ (reference sequence). The CDR3 consists of 14 residues. V was clipped by 3 bases and J by 7 bases; unmatched bases: 4.

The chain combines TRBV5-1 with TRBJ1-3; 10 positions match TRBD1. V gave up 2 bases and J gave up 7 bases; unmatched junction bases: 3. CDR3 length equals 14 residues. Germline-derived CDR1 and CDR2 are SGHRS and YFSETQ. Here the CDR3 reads CASSFGQGGNTIYF. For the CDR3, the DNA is TGCGCCAGCAGCTTCGGACAGGGGGGGAACACCATATATTTT.

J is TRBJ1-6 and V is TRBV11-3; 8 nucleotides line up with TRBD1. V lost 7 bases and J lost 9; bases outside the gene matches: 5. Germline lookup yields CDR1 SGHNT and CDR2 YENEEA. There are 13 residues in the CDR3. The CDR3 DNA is TGTGCCAGCACAGGGGGCGTAGGTTCACCCCTCCACTTT. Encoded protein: CASTGGVGSPLHF.

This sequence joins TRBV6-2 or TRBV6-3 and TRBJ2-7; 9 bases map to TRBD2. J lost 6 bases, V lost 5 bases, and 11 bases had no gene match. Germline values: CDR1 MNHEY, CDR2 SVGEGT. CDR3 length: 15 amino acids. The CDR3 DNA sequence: TGTGCCAGCAGTCCGGCCGGGCTAGCGGGAACCGAGCAGTACGTC. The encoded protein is CASSPAGLAGTEQYV.

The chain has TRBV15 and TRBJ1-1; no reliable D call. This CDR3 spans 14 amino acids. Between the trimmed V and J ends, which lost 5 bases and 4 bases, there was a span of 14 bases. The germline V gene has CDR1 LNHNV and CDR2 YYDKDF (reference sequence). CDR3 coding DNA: TGTGCCACCAGCCTATCCGGACTGAGCACTGAAGCTTTCTTT. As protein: CATSLSGLSTEAFF.

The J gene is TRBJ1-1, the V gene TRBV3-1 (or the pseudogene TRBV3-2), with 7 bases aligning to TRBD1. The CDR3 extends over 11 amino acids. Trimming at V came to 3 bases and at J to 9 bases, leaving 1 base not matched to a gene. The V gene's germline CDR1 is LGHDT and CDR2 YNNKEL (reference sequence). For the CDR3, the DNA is TGTGCCAGCAGCCACAGGGGGAAAGCTTTCTTT. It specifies CASSHRGKAFF.

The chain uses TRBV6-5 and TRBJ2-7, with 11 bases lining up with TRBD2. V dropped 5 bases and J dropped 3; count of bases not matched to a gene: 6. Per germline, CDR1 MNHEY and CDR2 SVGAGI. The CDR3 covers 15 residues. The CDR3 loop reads CASSLAGGRIYEQYV. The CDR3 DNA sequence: TGTGCCAGCAGTCTAGCGGGAGGCCGGATCTACGAGCAGTACGTC.

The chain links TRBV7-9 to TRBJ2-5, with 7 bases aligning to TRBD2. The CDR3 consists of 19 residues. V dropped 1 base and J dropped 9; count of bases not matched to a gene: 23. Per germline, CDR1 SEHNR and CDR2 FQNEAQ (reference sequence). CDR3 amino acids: CASSLEAWMGTRSRGAQYF. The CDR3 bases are TGTGCCAGCAGCTTAGAGGCGTGGATGGGGACCCGCTCCCGGGGGGCCCAGTACTTC.

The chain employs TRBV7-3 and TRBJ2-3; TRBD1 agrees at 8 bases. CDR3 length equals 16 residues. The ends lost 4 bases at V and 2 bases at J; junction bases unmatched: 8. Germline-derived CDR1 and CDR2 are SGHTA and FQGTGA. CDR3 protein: CASSSGQGLFTDTQYF. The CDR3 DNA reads TGTGCCAGCAGCTCCGGACAGGGACTTTTCACAGATACGCAGTATTTT.

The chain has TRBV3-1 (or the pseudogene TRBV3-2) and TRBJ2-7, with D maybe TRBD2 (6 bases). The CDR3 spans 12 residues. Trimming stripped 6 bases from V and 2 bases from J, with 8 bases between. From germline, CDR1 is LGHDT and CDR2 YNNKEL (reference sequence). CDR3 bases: TGTGCCAGCAGGGGGGGTCCCTACGAGCAGTACTTC. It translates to CASRGGPYEQYF.

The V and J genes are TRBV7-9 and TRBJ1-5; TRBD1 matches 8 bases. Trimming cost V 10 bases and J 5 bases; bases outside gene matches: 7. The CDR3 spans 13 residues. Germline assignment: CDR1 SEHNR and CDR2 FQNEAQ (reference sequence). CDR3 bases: TGTGCCACAGCCGGGACAGGTTATCAGCCCCAGCATTTT. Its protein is CATAGTGYQPQHF.

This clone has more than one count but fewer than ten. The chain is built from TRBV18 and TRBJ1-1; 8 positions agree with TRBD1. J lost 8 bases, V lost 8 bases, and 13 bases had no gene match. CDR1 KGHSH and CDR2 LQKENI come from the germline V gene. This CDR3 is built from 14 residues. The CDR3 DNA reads TGTGCCAGCCGTAAGGAACAGGGGGATAAGGAAGCTTTCTTT. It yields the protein CASRKEQGDKEAFF.